This T cell receptor (beta chain) is from a study of T cells after yellow fever vaccination. Germline lookup yields CDR1 SEHNR and CDR2 FQNEAQ (reference sequence). The CDR3 covers 15 residues. Trimming took 6 bases from V and 0 from J, leaving 14 bases between them. TCRdb called the 5' RACE reads again in MiXCR, with one record for every CDR3 protein. The sample includes roughly 330,000 distinct CDR3 sequences, roughly 7% seen only once; the top ten take 15% to 20%. The chain employs TRBV7-9 and TRBJ1-1; D not certain. The sequences come from PBMCs, collected around 45 days after the first yellow fever vaccination. The sequence was obtained from a man aged 18 to 29 who received the YFV17D yellow fever vaccine. The CDR3 sequence is CASRALLAMNTEAFF. The CDR3 DNA follows: TGTGCCAGCAGAGCCCTTTTGGCAATGAACACTGAAGCTTTCTTT.